This TCR beta chain emerged from a study of cytotoxic CD8 clonotypes in ibrutinib-treated CLL. Study as a whole: The patients, about a dozen relapsed/refractory and approximately 14 treatment-naive, included 17 who were IGHV unmutated. Responses comprised about 25 partial and 2 complete; at median about 68 months, 14 remained remitted and about twelve progressed. Study outcomes and limitations: Clonality rose at ibrutinib response, held steady in sustained remission, and fell toward baseline at progression.

Comment on this clone: The antigen is unknown.

The data were produced by immunoSEQ multiplex PCR, yet TCRdb's version contains in-frame clones alone and is incomplete. Here the sample spans 200,000 to 250,000 clones, roughly 79% being singletons. The germline V gene encodes CDR1 SNHLY and CDR2 FYNNEI. CDR3 length equals 16 residues. V lost 6 bases to trimming and J lost 4 bases; unmatched junction nucleotides: 13. The clonotype comes from a human donor with chronic lymphocytic leukemia. The sequencing used PBMCs, collected after 12 months of ibrutinib treatment. The gene calls are TRBV2 and TRBJ2-3; TRBD2 matches at 7 bases. DNA of the CDR3: TGTGCCAGCAGGACCCGAAGGGCGGGAGAAGCAGATACGCAGTATTTT. This codes for CASRTRRAGEADTQYF.